A selection of T cell receptor beta chains follows, all from one sample in a study of blood T cell repertoires in COVID-19. Here immunoSEQ multiplex PCR was the method, and the copy in TCRdb shows in-frame clones only, minus some. This table holds 100,000 to 150,000 clones, 85% to 90% found once. Sequenced input: peripheral blood. The receptors come from a man in his 70s with active COVID-19. Each CDR3 is given with its conserved first and last residue. Fields, in order: clone size, D gene, J gene, V gene, CDR3 DNA, CDR3 protein. D genes are given only for firm matches. Size is omitted from some rows. Given values are once, few, many or a class for expanded clones.

clone size: few
D gene: TRBD1
J gene: TRBJ1-5
V gene: TRBV29-1
CDR3 DNA: TGCAGCGTTCTGTCTCCTTACCGGGACAGGGTCAATCAGCCCCAGCATTTT
CDR3 protein: CSVLSPYRDRVNQPQHF

clone size: -
D gene: -
J gene: TRBJ2-2
V gene: TRBV6-5
CDR3 DNA: TGTGCCAGCAGTTATGGTACAAAGAACACCGGGGAGCTGTTTTTT
CDR3 protein: CASSYGTKNTGELFF

clone size: -
D gene: TRBD1
J gene: TRBJ1-2
V gene: TRBV28
CDR3 DNA: TGTGCCAGCGGTAAAGGGGGCGCCCCAGACTATGGCTACACCTTC
CDR3 protein: CASGKGGAPDYGYTF

clone size: -
D gene: TRBD2
J gene: TRBJ2-3
V gene: TRBV11-3
CDR3 DNA: TGTGCCAGCAGCCCCGGTAGCGGGAGGGCAGATACGCAGTATTTT
CDR3 protein: CASSPGSGRADTQYF

clone size: -
D gene: -
J gene: TRBJ2-2
V gene: TRBV2
CDR3 DNA: TGTGCCAGCAGTGGAACGCTTCCAGGGGGGGAGCTGTTTTTT
CDR3 protein: CASSGTLPGGELFF

clone size: -
D gene: -
J gene: TRBJ2-7
V gene: TRBV19
CDR3 DNA: TGTGCCAGTAGTCCCAGCTCCTACGAGCAGTACTTC
CDR3 protein: CASSPSSYEQYF

clone size: -
D gene: -
J gene: TRBJ2-5
V gene: TRBV14
CDR3 DNA: TGTGCCAGCAGCCAAGATTTGCCAGGGAAAGGAGAGACCCAGTACTTC
CDR3 protein: CASSQDLPGKGETQYF

clone size: -
D gene: -
J gene: TRBJ1-1
V gene: TRBV29-1
CDR3 DNA: TGCAGCGTAAGTACCACAGGGTCGGATGAAGCTTTCTTT
CDR3 protein: CSVSTTGSDEAFF

clone size: once
D gene: -
J gene: TRBJ2-3
V gene: TRBV2
CDR3 DNA: TGTGCCAGCAGTCCAGACTTTTCCGATACGCAGTATTTT
CDR3 protein: CASSPDFSDTQYF

clone size: -
D gene: TRBD2
J gene: TRBJ2-7
V gene: TRBV19
CDR3 DNA: TGTGCCAGTAGGACTAGCGGGGAGACTTACGAGCAGTACTTC
CDR3 protein: CASRTSGETYEQYF

clone size: -
D gene: TRBD1
J gene: TRBJ1-6
V gene: TRBV4-2
CDR3 DNA: TGTGCCAGCAGCCAAGGGACAGGGGGGAATTCACCCCTCCACTTT
CDR3 protein: CASSQGTGGNSPLHF

clone size: -
D gene: -
J gene: TRBJ1-2
V gene: TRBV6-6
CDR3 DNA: TGTGCCACCTCGCCAGGAAACTATGGCTACACCTTC
CDR3 protein: CATSPGNYGYTF

clone size: -
D gene: -
J gene: TRBJ2-7
V gene: TRBV27
CDR3 DNA: TGTGCCAGCAGTTTACGGGAAGGCCCCTACGAGCAGTACTTC
CDR3 protein: CASSLREGPYEQYF

clone size: -
D gene: TRBD2
J gene: TRBJ2-1
V gene: TRBV10-2
CDR3 DNA: TGCGCCAGCGGATTGACTAGCGGGAGGGTCAATGAGCAGTTCTTC
CDR3 protein: CASGLTSGRVNEQFF

clone size: -
D gene: -
J gene: TRBJ1-4
V gene: TRBV29-1
CDR3 DNA: TGCAGCCGTTGGGGGGTAACTAATGAAAAACTGTTTTTT
CDR3 protein: CSRWGVTNEKLFF

clone size: -
D gene: TRBD1
J gene: TRBJ1-5
V gene: TRBV14
CDR3 DNA: TGTGCCAGCAGCCAAGAACCCGACAGGGTAAGTCAGCCCCAGCATTTT
CDR3 protein: CASSQEPDRVSQPQHF

clone size: -
D gene: TRBD1
J gene: TRBJ2-7
V gene: TRBV7-9
CDR3 DNA: TGTGCCAGCAGCTTAACATTTTCACAGGGGGATAAGGGGCGTAAGCAGTACTTC
CDR3 protein: CASSLTFSQGDKGRKQYF

clone size: -
D gene: -
J gene: TRBJ1-1
V gene: TRBV4-3
CDR3 DNA: TGCGCCAGCAGCCAAGACCTGGGGGGAGGGACTGAAGCTTTCTTT
CDR3 protein: CASSQDLGGGTEAFF

clone size: -
D gene: -
J gene: TRBJ2-3
V gene: TRBV7-3
CDR3 DNA: TGTGCCAGCAGCCCCTCAGGGACAGATACGCAGTATTTT
CDR3 protein: CASSPSGTDTQYF

clone size: -
D gene: -
J gene: TRBJ2-3
V gene: TRBV13
CDR3 DNA: TGTGCCAGCAGCCCAGGGAGGTTTAGCACAGATACGCAGTATTTT
CDR3 protein: CASSPGRFSTDTQYF

clone size: -
D gene: -
J gene: TRBJ2-7
V gene: TRBV5-4
CDR3 DNA: TGTGCCAGCAGCCCCGGCGGCGGTATCAGCTCCTACGAGCAGTACTTC
CDR3 protein: CASSPGGGISSYEQYF

clone size: -
D gene: -
J gene: TRBJ2-2
V gene: TRBV9
CDR3 DNA: TGTGCCAGCAGCGTAGAAGCAGGGGCGGCCACCGGGGAGCTGTTTTTT
CDR3 protein: CASSVEAGAATGELFF

clone size: -
D gene: TRBD2
J gene: TRBJ2-2
V gene: TRBV6-5
CDR3 DNA: TGTGCCAGCAGAGGACTAGCAGCTTTGGGGGAGCTGTTTTTT
CDR3 protein: CASRGLAALGELFF

clone size: -
D gene: -
J gene: TRBJ1-4
V gene: TRBV28
CDR3 DNA: TGTGCCAGCAGTGCCCTTCGGGGCAGGGGTAATGAAAAACTGTTTTTT
CDR3 protein: CASSALRGRGNEKLFF

clone size: -
D gene: TRBD1
J gene: TRBJ2-1
V gene: TRBV18
CDR3 DNA: TGTGCCAGCTCACCACCGAACCGGGGACAGGGATCCTACAATGAGCAGTTCTTC
CDR3 protein: CASSPPNRGQGSYNEQFF

clone size: -
D gene: -
J gene: TRBJ2-1
V gene: TRBV9
CDR3 DNA: TGTGCCAGCAGCGTAGCCGAGGGAGCAAGAACGCAGAGCTCCTACAATGAGCAGTTCTTC
CDR3 protein: CASSVAEGARTQSSYNEQFF

clone size: -
D gene: -
J gene: TRBJ2-7
V gene: TRBV20-1
CDR3 DNA: TGCAGTGCTAGTCGAACAGGGCGAAGGTACGAGCAGTACTTC
CDR3 protein: CSASRTGRRYEQYF

clone size: -
D gene: TRBD1
J gene: TRBJ2-7
V gene: TRBV28
CDR3 DNA: TGTGCCAGCAGTTTCGGGACAGGGTTGGCCTACGAGCAGTACTTC
CDR3 protein: CASSFGTGLAYEQYF

clone size: -
D gene: TRBD2
J gene: TRBJ2-5
V gene: TRBV30
CDR3 DNA: TGTGCCTGGGATGTGGAAGCGGGAGTATCGGAGACCCAGTACTTC
CDR3 protein: CAWDVEAGVSETQYF

clone size: -
D gene: -
J gene: TRBJ2-5
V gene: TRBV28
CDR3 DNA: TGTGCCACCACGGGAGAAGAGACCCAGTACTTC
CDR3 protein: CATTGEETQYF